The 25 T cell receptor beta chains reported below all come from one sample, sequenced in a study of human T cells and chemical hapten exposure. TCRdb re-called the RACE reads with MiXCR, one entry per CDR3 protein. Of tens of thousands of distinct CDR3 sequences listed, about 9.3% were seen once; the top ten hold less than 15%. Regarding time point: patch test 1, 2 weeks after DPC sensitization. Treatment denoted: therapeutic diphenylcyclopropenone sensitization with weekly scalp DPC. Material: whole blood, obtained in connection with sensitization to the hapten diphenylcyclopropenone (DPC). These receptors came from a middle-aged woman with alopecia areata. Some clones in this sample may be carry-over from other donors' samples.

This clonotype was counted many times. V usage is TRBV12-3 or TRBV12-4 and J usage is TRBJ2-1; 12 bases are shared with TRBD2. The CDR3 extends over 15 amino acids. With 10 bases clipped from V and 10 bases from J, the junction kept 14 bases outside the gene matches. The CDR3 loop reads CATTPEGLAGGEQFF. Written as DNA, the CDR3 is TGTGCCACCACCCCTGAGGGGCTAGCGGGGGGGGAGCAGTTCTTC.

This clonotype was detected a few times. The CDR3 DNA reads as TGTGCCAGCACACGTTTAGCGGGGGGGACGGAGACCCAGTACTTC. This encodes CASTRLAGGTETQYF. The V call is TRBV27, the J call TRBJ2-5, with 11 bases identical to TRBD2. Germline values: CDR1 MNHEY, CDR2 SMNVEV (reference sequence). This CDR3 has 15 amino acids. V trimming: 7 bases; J trimming: 5 bases; junction bases outside the gene matches: 9.

This clonotype was seen a few times. This chain connects TRBV5-1 to TRBJ2-1; no definite D call. Per germline, CDR1 SGHRS and CDR2 YFSETQ. Between the trimmed V and J ends, which lost 0 bases and 2 bases, there was a span of 9 bases. The CDR3 sequence is 15 residues long. The CDR3 loop reads CASSLELLPYNEQFF. The CDR3 DNA is TGCGCCAGCAGCTTGGAGCTATTACCCTACAATGAGCAGTTCTTC.

The table lists this clonotype with a few counts. DNA of the CDR3: TGTGCCAGCACCCCACAAGGGAGGGCTGGCTACACCTTC. It yields the protein CASTPQGRAGYTF. This sequence joins TRBV12-3 or TRBV12-4 and TRBJ1-2; the D is unclear. CDR3 length: 13 residues. V was shortened by 7 bases and J by 7 bases, with 16 bases between the two germline ends.

The V call is TRBV4-2, the J call TRBJ2-5, with TRBD1 identical over 9 bases. The germline CDR1 and CDR2 sequences are LGHNA and YNFKEQ. The CDR3 loop spans 17 amino acids. V trimming: 3 bases; J trimming: 4 bases; junction bases outside the gene matches: 12. CDR3 region: CASSQVTGDRVGETQYF. CDR3 bases: TGTGCCAGCAGCCAGGTCACCGGGGACAGGGTCGGAGAGACCCAGTACTTC.

The genes are TRBV15 and TRBJ2-7; D is tentatively TRBD1 or TRBD2 (5 bases each). V gave up 0 bases and J gave up 4 bases, with 13 bases separating them. The CDR3 consists of 15 residues. Germline V gives CDR1 LNHNV, CDR2 YYDKDF (reference sequence). The CDR3 sequence is CATSREGVRWYEQYF. The CDR3 region has the DNA TGTGCCACCAGCAGAGAGGGGGTGCGTTGGTACGAGCAGTACTTC.

The chain has TRBV6-4 and TRBJ1-1, with TRBD1 as a possible D gene (6 bases). Germline V lookup: CDR1 MRHNA, CDR2 SNTAGT. V was trimmed by 6 bases and J by 0 bases, leaving 11 bases between them. This CDR3 contains 14 residues. The CDR3 DNA follows: TGTGCCAGCAGGAGGACAGTGATGAACACTGAAGCTTTCTTT. Translating gives CASRRTVMNTEAFF.

Ten or more counts support this clonotype. The chain recombines TRBV7-8 with TRBJ1-6, with D hard to call. In germline, CDR1 is SGHVS, CDR2 FQNEAQ. CDR3 size: 18 residues. The germline V and J ends were trimmed by 5 bases and 0 bases, with 17 bases remaining between them. The CDR3 DNA reads as TGTGCCAGCAGCACTAGCGTCCAGGAGAGCTCCTATAATTCACCCCTCCACTTT. Its translation: CASSTSVQESSYNSPLHF.

This clonotype was seen at least ten times. V and J are TRBV20-1 and TRBJ2-5; 10 bases line up with TRBD2. Germline V CDR1 and CDR2: DFQATT, SNEGSKA (reference sequence). The V gene end was trimmed by 3 bases and the J gene end by 13 bases; junction bases not matched to a gene: 5. The CDR3 is 11 residues long. The chain's CDR3 is CSARVGLAAYF. The CDR3 region has the DNA TGCAGTGCTAGGGTAGGACTAGCGGCGTACTTC.

This clonotype was observed many times. This rearrangement joins TRBV28 to TRBJ2-5; 8 positions agree with TRBD1. The CDR3 runs 16 residues. J gave up 2 bases and V 5 bases, and 10 bases lay outside the gene matches. Germline CDR1 is MDHEN and CDR2 is SYDVKM. CDR3 sequence: CASSPGDRRTQETQYF. The CDR3 nucleotides read TGTGCCAGCAGTCCGGGGGACAGGCGGACTCAAGAGACCCAGTACTTC.

This clonotype has ten or more counts. The chain combines TRBV20-1 with TRBJ1-6; no firm D call. CDR3 length: 15 residues. Trimming cost V 0 bases and J 9 bases, with 15 bases left between them. CDR1 is DFQATT and CDR2 is SNEGSKA in the germline V gene (reference sequence). The CDR3 spells CSARESKPSASPLHF. The CDR3 region has the DNA TGCAGTGCTAGAGAATCCAAGCCATCAGCTTCACCCCTCCACTTT.

This clonotype was seen repeatedly, ten times or more. The rearrangement joins TRBV7-8 to TRBJ1-5; D might be TRBD1 (6 bases). The V gene lost 5 bases and the J gene lost 7 bases, with 15 bases spanning the gap. The CDR3 spans 14 residues. In germline, CDR1 is SGHVS, CDR2 FQNEAQ. CDR3 loop: CASSPWAGTQPQHF. In DNA form, the CDR3 reads TGTGCCAGCAGCCCCTGGGCAGGGACACAGCCCCAGCATTTT.

This rearrangement joins TRBV9 to TRBJ1-1; D is uncertain. The germline CDR1 and CDR2 sequences are SGDLS and YYNGEE. This CDR3 has 14 residues. The germline V and J ends were trimmed by 4 bases and 4 bases, with 14 bases remaining between them. CDR3 amino acids: CASSPLSGITEAFF. CDR3 in DNA: TGTGCCAGCAGCCCACTGTCGGGGATCACTGAAGCTTTCTTT.

V gene TRBV20-1 combines with J gene TRBJ2-7, with D possibly being TRBD1 (6 bases). With 6 bases removed from V and 3 bases from J, the gap between germline ends came to 15 bases. Germline CDR1 DFQATT, CDR2 SNEGSKA (reference sequence). The CDR3 runs 13 residues. CDR3 sequence: CSADGGQSYEQYF. CDR3 coding DNA: TGCAGTGCGGACGGCGGACAGAGCTACGAGCAGTACTTC.

This clonotype was recorded at least ten times. V and J are TRBV11-2 and TRBJ2-2; D is perhaps TRBD1 (6 bases). The CDR3 totals 15 residues. With 5 bases removed from V and 7 bases from J, the gap between germline ends came to 17 bases. CDR1 and CDR2 (germline): SGHAT, FQNNGV. The CDR3 DNA follows: TGTGCCAGCAGCCCACGGACACAGGGTCACGGGGAGCTGTTTTTT. Its protein product is CASSPRTQGHGELFF.

The J gene is TRBJ2-7, the V gene TRBV5-6; D not resolved. Germline CDR1 SGHDT, CDR2 YYEEEE. The CDR3 runs 12 residues. The ends were cut back, 4 bases at V and 7 bases at J, with 12 bases in the middle. The CDR3 DNA reads as TGTGCCAGCAGCACGGACCTGCGAGAGCAGTACTTC. As protein: CASSTDLREQYF.

Ten or more counts support this clonotype. J is TRBJ2-2 and V is TRBV12-3 or TRBV12-4, with D perhaps matching TRBD1 (6 bases). The length of the CDR3 is 14 residues. V was pared by 2 bases and J by 7 bases, with 11 bases between. This CDR3 is CASSLLGAVGELFF. The CDR3 DNA sequence: TGTGCCAGCAGTTTATTGGGGGCGGTCGGGGAGCTGTTTTTT.

This clonotype appeared a few times. This chain joins TRBV7-9 and TRBJ1-6; possible D gene TRBD1, 5 bases. Germline V CDR1 and CDR2: SEHNR, FQNEAQ (reference sequence). This CDR3 is built from 14 residues. V was clipped by 2 bases and J by 7 bases, with 9 bases between them. CDR3 amino acids: CASSLSGWNSPLHF. The CDR3 coding sequence is TGTGCCAGCAGCTTATCAGGGTGGAATTCACCCCTCCACTTT.

This clonotype has ten or more counts. The CDR3 loop is CASSLGRAGGSNEQYF. CDR3 sequence (DNA): TGTGCCAGCAGCTTGGGACGGGCAGGTGGGAGCAACGAGCAGTACTTC. This chain links TRBV5-4 with TRBJ2-7, with D possibly matching TRBD2 (5 bases). CDR3 size: 16 residues. Between the trimmed V and J ends, which lost 0 bases and 5 bases, there was a span of 18 bases. The germline CDR1 and CDR2 sequences are SGHNT and YYREEE (reference sequence).

This clonotype was seen many times. This sequence joins TRBV3-1 and TRBJ1-5; D gene ambiguous. Germline lookup yields CDR1 LGHDT and CDR2 YNNKEL (reference sequence). This CDR3 spans 14 amino acids. The germline V and J ends were trimmed by 0 bases and 9 bases, with 12 bases remaining between them. CDR3 protein: CASSQDYESRPQHF. The CDR3, as DNA: TGTGCCAGCAGCCAAGATTACGAATCAAGGCCCCAGCATTTT.

The chain combines TRBV5-1 with TRBJ2-7; D may match TRBD1 or TRBD2 (5 bases each). The CDR3 extends over 15 amino acids. The ends were cut back, 3 bases at V and 7 bases at J, with 20 bases in the middle. The germline V gene encodes CDR1 SGHRS and CDR2 YFSETQ. The CDR3, as DNA: TGCGCCAGCAGCTCTGTCCAACGGGGCAGAACGGAGCAGTACTTC. Protein sequence: CASSSVQRGRTEQYF.

Many counts were recorded for this clonotype. The rearrangement links TRBV7-6 to TRBJ2-2; TRBD2 might be the D (6 bases). From germline, CDR1 is SGHVS and CDR2 FNYEAQ. The CDR3 has 14 residues. V lost 6 bases and J 4 bases, leaving 12 bases between the germline ends. The CDR3 sequence is CASSSEGLTGELFF. The CDR3 DNA reads as TGTGCCAGCAGTTCGGAGGGCCTCACCGGGGAGCTGTTTTTT.

The gene calls are TRBV5-8 and TRBJ2-7, with 9 nucleotides matching TRBD1. The CDR3 has 15 amino acids. With 2 bases clipped from V and 1 base from J, the junction kept 4 bases outside the gene matches. The germline gives CDR1 SGHTS, CDR2 YDEGEE. The CDR3 is CASSLPGQGSYEQYF. CDR3 nucleotides: TGTGCCAGCAGCTTACCGGGACAGGGATCCTACGAGCAGTACTTC. Full variable domain (rest looked up from reference TRBV5-8 and TRBJ2-7): EAGVTQSPTHLIKTRGQQATLRCSPISGHTSVYWYQQALGLGLQFLLWYDEGEERNRGNFPPRFSGRQFPNYSSELNVNALELEDSALYLCASSLPGQGSYEQYFGPGTRLTVT.

This clonotype was recorded many times. V usage is TRBV7-6 and J usage is TRBJ2-1, with 9 bases fitting TRBD2. V lost 5 bases, J lost 10 bases, and 6 bases stayed unmatched. The CDR3 is 13 residues long. The V gene's germline CDR1 is SGHVS and CDR2 FNYEAQ. The CDR3 DNA is TGTGCCAGCAGCAGACTAGCGGCTGGCGAGCAGTTCTTC. This translates into CASSRLAAGEQFF.

The chain joins TRBV5-1 to TRBJ1-1; TRBD1 might be the D (5 bases). Trimming pared 4 bases from V and 1 base from J, leaving 20 bases between. The CDR3 has 17 amino acids. Germline-derived CDR1 and CDR2 are SGHRS and YFSETQ. The CDR3 sequence is CASSPSLGPRPNTEAFF. The CDR3 DNA follows: TGCGCCAGCAGCCCCTCGCTGGGGCCCCGACCGAACACTGAAGCTTTCTTT.